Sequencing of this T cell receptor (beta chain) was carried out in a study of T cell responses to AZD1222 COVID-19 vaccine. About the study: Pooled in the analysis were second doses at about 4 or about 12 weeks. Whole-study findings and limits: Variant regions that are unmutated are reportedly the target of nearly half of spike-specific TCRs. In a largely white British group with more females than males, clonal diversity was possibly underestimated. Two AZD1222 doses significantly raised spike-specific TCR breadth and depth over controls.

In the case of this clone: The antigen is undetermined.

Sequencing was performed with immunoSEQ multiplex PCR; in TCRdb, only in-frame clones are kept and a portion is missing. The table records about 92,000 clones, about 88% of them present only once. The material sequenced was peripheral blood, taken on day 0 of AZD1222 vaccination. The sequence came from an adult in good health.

The CDR3 sequence is CASSFGTVLYEQYF. CDR3 sequence (DNA): TGTGCCAGCAGTTTCGGGACAGTCCTCTACGAGCAGTACTTC. This rearrangement joins TRBV28 to TRBJ2-7; 7 nucleotides agree with TRBD1. J lost 3 bases, V lost 3 bases, and 5 bases had no gene match. This CDR3 contains 14 residues. Germline V lookup: CDR1 MDHEN, CDR2 SYDVKM.